This T cell receptor (beta chain) was recorded in a study of T cell responses to AZD1222 COVID-19 vaccine (dated by TCRdb to the early 2020s). About the full investigation: TCR sequencing covered some 250 trial participants: 200 to 210 given two doses of AZD1222 and around 26 given two doses of MenACWY control vaccine. Enrollment into the trials was organized by age into subgroups of 18-55, 56-69 and 70-plus years, and those subgroups contained roughly 150, 30 and 60 TCR-sequenced participants, respectively. The paper as a whole reports these results and caveats: Reportedly, almost half of the unique spike-specific TCRs recognized epitopes lying outside the regions that are mutated in the B.1.351 and B.1.1.7 variants. After two AZD1222 doses, both the breadth and the depth of spike-specific TCRs were significantly higher than at day 0 and than in MenACWY recipients. Participants were mostly white British, with more females than males. The authors suggested clonal diversity may have been underestimated. Conclusions about previously exposed vaccinees are limited because only six or seven AZD1222 recipients were SARS-CoV-2 seropositive at baseline. No day 14 peak-response samples were available, so repertoires were characterized only after the peak T cell response. In the small 56-69-year group, the increase in depth fell short of significance, most likely because of low power. The whole spike protein was spanned by vaccine-associated CD4 TCRs, and dominant responses were seen in regions 160-218 and 743-854.

As to this clone: Its target antigen remains unknown. No base quality values were provided; no much bigger clone lies one nucleotide off.

The time point label, read with the paper, signifies: about 28 days (+/-7) after the second vaccine dose. Because spike-specific TCR depth and breadth did not differ between the two schedules, AZD1222 recipients who got a second dose at roughly 4 weeks were pooled with those who got a second dose at roughly 12 weeks. Samples from vaccinated people were obtained from the UK trials COV001 and COV002, which included a single-blind randomized controlled phase 2/3 trial of AZD1222 (ChAdOx1 nCoV-19) in healthy adults. For TCRbeta chain sequencing, PBMC samples were collected from trial participants at day 0 and at day 28 after the second dose. From the cysteine through the phenylalanine, the CDR3 covers 13 amino acids. Kept here is only the CDR3 DNA, which spans 39 bases and is read in frame from base 1. A distance of 12 bases separates the germline ends of V and J, which lose 5 bases and 7 bases respectively. CDR1 LNHDA and CDR2 SQIVND were looked up in the germline V gene (reference sequence).

The CDR3 regions of human TCRbeta chains were analyzed by immunosequencing. The study's own analysis went as follows. TCRs in the repertoires were compared against a reference library of SARS-CoV-2-specific TCRs that had been generated with the MIRA antigen-specificity platform. Breadth was defined as the fraction of unique TCRs that were SARS-CoV-2-associated. Depth was defined as the fraction of total T cells that were SARS-CoV-2-associated. Using the MIRA data, each spike-specific TCR was mapped to the spike region that the TCR reacts to and placed in a CD4 or CD8 class. Log10-transformed breadth and depth values were compared by one-way ANOVA with Sidak's multiple comparisons tests. TCRdb mirrors the immuneACCESS table, restricted to in-frame sequences. Some clones are absent from its copies; in checked studies, under half trace to an unresolved V gene, and the reason for the others is unknown. V, J and clone size derive from that table, while D and trimming were established from the DNA sequence. The sample has about 140,000 clones on record, 90% to 95% of them singletons. The ten largest clones take up roughly 3.5% of the sample.

Sample: peripheral blood, taken 28 days after the second AZD1222 dose. The TCR originated in an adult who received the AZD1222 COVID-19 vaccine. The rearranged segments are TRBV19 and TRBJ1-5; TRBD1 is a possible D gene, resting on 6 matching bases. The nucleotide sequence is TGTGCCAGTAGTGAACAGGGTGGACAGCCCCAGCATTTT. This is translated as CASSEQGGQPQHF.